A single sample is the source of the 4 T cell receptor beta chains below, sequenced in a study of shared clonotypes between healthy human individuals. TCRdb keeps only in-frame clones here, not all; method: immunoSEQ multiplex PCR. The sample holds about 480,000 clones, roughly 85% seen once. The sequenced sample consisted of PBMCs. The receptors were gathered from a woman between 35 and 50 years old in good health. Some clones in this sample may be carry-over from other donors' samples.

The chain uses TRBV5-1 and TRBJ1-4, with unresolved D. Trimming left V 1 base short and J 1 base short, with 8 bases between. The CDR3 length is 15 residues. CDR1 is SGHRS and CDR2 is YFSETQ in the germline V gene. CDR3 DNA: TGCGCCAGCAGCTTGTTCCCGGAAACTAATGAAAAACTGTTTTTT. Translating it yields CASSLFPETNEKLFF.

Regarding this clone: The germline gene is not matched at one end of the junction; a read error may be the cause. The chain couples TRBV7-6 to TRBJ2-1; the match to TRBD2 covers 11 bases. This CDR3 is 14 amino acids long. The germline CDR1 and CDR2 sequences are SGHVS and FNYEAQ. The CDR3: CASSLAGGLDEQFF. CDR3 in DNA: TGTGCCAGCAGCCTAGCGGGAGGTCTTGATGAGCAGTTCTTC. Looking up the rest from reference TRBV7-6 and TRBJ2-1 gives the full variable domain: GAGVSQSPRYKVTKRGQDVALRCDPISGHVSLYWYRQALGQGPEFLTYFNYEAQQDKSGLPNDRFSAERPEGSISTLTIQRTEQRDSAMYRCASSLAGGLDEQFFGPGTRLTVL.

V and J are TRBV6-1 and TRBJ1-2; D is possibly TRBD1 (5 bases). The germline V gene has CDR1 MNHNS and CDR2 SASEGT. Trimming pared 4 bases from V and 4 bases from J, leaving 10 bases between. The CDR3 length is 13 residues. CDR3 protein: CASSAGGSYGYTF. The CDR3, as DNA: TGTGCCAGCAGTGCGGGGGGGAGCTATGGCTACACCTTC.

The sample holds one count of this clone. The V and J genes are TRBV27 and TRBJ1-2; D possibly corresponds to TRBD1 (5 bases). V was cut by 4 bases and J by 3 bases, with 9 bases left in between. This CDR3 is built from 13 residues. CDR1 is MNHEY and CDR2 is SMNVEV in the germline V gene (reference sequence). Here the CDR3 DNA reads TGTGCCAGCAGTTCGACAGTTTACTATGGCTACACCTTC. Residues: CASSSTVYYGYTF.